Shown below are 16 T cell receptor beta chains from a single sample sequenced in a study of blood T cell repertoires in COVID-19. Here immunoSEQ multiplex PCR was the method, and the copy in TCRdb shows in-frame clones only, minus some. The sample yields about 100,000 clones, about four fifths seen once. Material for sequencing was peripheral blood. Receptors originate from a human donor in a cohort sampled during active COVID-19.

The chain employs TRBV3-1 (or the pseudogene TRBV3-2) and TRBJ2-3, with TRBD2 as a possible D gene (5 bases). The CDR3 runs 17 residues. CDR1 LGHDT and CDR2 YNNKEL come from the germline V gene (reference sequence). Trimming shortened V by 0 bases and J by 6 bases, and 19 bases separated the two germline ends. The CDR3 DNA reads as TGTGCCAGCAGCCAAGATAGGTCGGCGGGTATAATGGATACGCAGTATTTT. Amino acid sequence: CASSQDRSAGIMDTQYF.

A few counts support this clone. The rearrangement links TRBV5-1 to TRBJ1-1; TRBD1 matches 7 bases. This CDR3 is 15 amino acids long. Per the germline V gene, CDR1 is SGHRS and CDR2 is YFSETQ. Germline trimming cut 4 bases from V and 1 base from J; bases unmatched to any gene: 7. Here the CDR3 reads CASSARGTENTEAFF. CDR3 bases: TGCGCCAGCAGCGCACGCGGGACAGAGAACACTGAAGCTTTCTTT.

This chain joins TRBV4-2 and TRBJ1-2; D gene unclear. The CDR3 has 15 residues. Germline loops: CDR1 LGHNA, CDR2 YNFKEQ. The V end was cut by 0 bases, the J end by 6 bases, with 14 bases between. The CDR3 sequence is CASSQDGRPGNGYTF. DNA of the CDR3: TGTGCCAGCAGCCAAGATGGCAGGCCTGGAAATGGCTACACCTTC.

This clone has only a few counts. This sequence joins TRBV5-4 and TRBJ2-3; 8 nucleotides align to TRBD2. J lost 5 bases, V lost 4 bases, and 6 bases had no gene match. Germline V CDR1 and CDR2: SGHNT, YYREEE (reference sequence). The CDR3 is 14 residues long. The CDR3 reads CASSTPGLGDTQYF. The CDR3 DNA reads as TGTGCCAGCAGCACGCCGGGACTAGGAGATACGCAGTATTTT.

The genes are TRBV29-1 and TRBJ2-7; 8 positions agree with TRBD1. CDR3 length: 14 residues. The germline gives CDR1 SQVTM, CDR2 ANQGSEA. V dropped 5 bases and J dropped 0; count of bases not matched to a gene: 6. As DNA, the CDR3 is TGCAGCGTTTGGCCAGGGGGCGCCTCCTACGAGCAGTACTTC. Encoded protein: CSVWPGGASYEQYF.

This clone appeared a few times. The rearrangement links TRBV30 to TRBJ2-7; 14 bases agree with TRBD2. The CDR3 length is 14 residues. Germline V gene lookup returns CDR1 GTSNPN and CDR2 SVGIG (reference sequence). V was pared by 8 bases and J by 0 bases, with 3 bases of the junction left unmatched. The CDR3 reads CAGTSGRTSYEQYF. The CDR3 DNA is TGTGCCGGGACTAGCGGGAGAACCTCCTACGAGCAGTACTTC. The full variable domain, in which reference TRBV30 and TRBJ2-7 provide the parts outside the CDR3, is SQTIHQWPATLVQPVGSPLSLECTVEGTSNPNLYWYRQAAGRGLQLLFYSVGIGQISSEVPQNLSASRPQDRQFILSSKKLLLSDSGFYLCAGTSGRTSYEQYFGPGTRLTVT.

The CDR3 nucleotides read TGCGCCAGCAGTTCGGACGAGGGCTACGAGCAGTACTTC. The encoded protein is CASSSDEGYEQYF. V usage is TRBV5-1 and J usage is TRBJ2-7; D is possibly TRBD2 (5 bases). Germline V gene data show CDR1 as SGHRS and CDR2 as YFSETQ. The CDR3 length is 13 residues. V dropped 5 bases and J dropped 3 bases, with 12 bases sitting between them.

The chain uses TRBV24-1 and TRBJ1-4; D ambiguous. The CDR3 has 13 amino acids. Germline CDR1 KGHDR, CDR2 SFDVKD. V was shortened by 5 bases and J by 10 bases, with 13 bases between the two germline ends. The CDR3 reads CATSVTVLGKLFF. The CDR3 region has the DNA TGTGCCACCAGTGTAACAGTACTTGGAAAACTGTTTTTT.

This clone was observed once. The V gene is TRBV11-3, the J gene TRBJ2-5, with D hard to call. Germline V CDR1 and CDR2: SGHNT, YENEEA. Trimming removed 5 bases from V and 3 bases from J, with 10 bases in between. The CDR3 has 13 amino acids. CDR3 nucleotide sequence: TGTGCCAGCAGCACGACATGGGAAGAGACCCAGTACTTC. Translated: CASSTTWEETQYF.

This clone was seen only a few times. V and J are TRBV30 and TRBJ2-2, with TRBD1 matching 8 bases. This CDR3 spans 14 amino acids. J was trimmed by 5 bases and V by 1 base; bases with no gene match: 3. Germline V CDR1 and CDR2: GTSNPN, SVGIG (reference sequence). CDR3 bases: TGTGCCTGGAGTGGGCAGGGGGCGACCGGGGAGCTGTTTTTT. Its translation: CAWSGQGATGELFF.

This chain joins TRBV19 and TRBJ1-1, with D perhaps TRBD1 (5 bases). The CDR3 spans 15 residues. Germline V gives CDR1 LNHDA, CDR2 SQIVND (reference sequence). V was cut by 10 bases and J by 1 base, with 19 bases left in between. The CDR3 sequence: CATHGGGGANTEAFF. CDR3 coding DNA: TGTGCCACCCACGGCGGGGGAGGGGCGAACACTGAAGCTTTCTTT.

This chain uses TRBV24-1 with TRBJ1-5, with 7 bases that match TRBD1. CDR1 is KGHDR, CDR2 SFDVKD, per germline. V gave up 3 bases and J gave up 2 bases; unmatched junction bases: 6. The CDR3 is 16 residues long. The CDR3 loop is CATSDPRTGGNQPQHF. DNA for the CDR3: TGTGCCACCAGTGATCCGCGGACAGGAGGCAATCAGCCCCAGCATTTT.

The gene calls are TRBV5-4 and TRBJ2-5; D may be TRBD1 (6 bases). CDR3 size: 12 residues. V dropped 4 bases and J dropped 7 bases, with 11 bases sitting between them. Germline lookup yields CDR1 SGHNT and CDR2 YYREEE (reference sequence). The CDR3 here is CASSQEGGTQYF. The CDR3 DNA follows: TGTGCCAGCAGCCAAGAAGGGGGGACCCAGTACTTC. Filled out from reference TRBV5-4 and TRBJ2-5, the complete variable domain reads ETGVTQSPTHLIKTRGQQVTLRCSSQSGHNTVSWYQQALGQGPQFIFQYYREEENGRGNFPPRFSGLQFPNYSSELNVNALELDDSALYLCASSQEGGTQYFGPGTRLLVL.

The genes are TRBV12-5 and TRBJ2-3; D remains unclear. The germline V and J ends were trimmed by 4 bases and 4 bases, with 12 bases remaining between them. Per germline, CDR1 LGHNT and CDR2 FRNRAP. The CDR3 is made up of 14 amino acids. The CDR3 sequence: CASGSPYGSDTQYF. In DNA, the CDR3 is TGTGCTAGTGGTTCCCCTTACGGGTCAGATACGCAGTATTTT.

The chain joins TRBV19 to TRBJ1-1; TRBD1 might be the D (6 bases). The CDR3 covers 12 residues. The V end was cut by 4 bases, the J end by 12 bases, with 15 bases between. Germline-derived CDR1 and CDR2 are LNHDA and SQIVND (reference sequence). CDR3 bases: TGTGCCAGTAGTACCGTCACAGGGTTTTCTTTCTTT. Translating gives CASSTVTGFSFF.

This sequence joins TRBV28 and TRBJ1-2; 9 nucleotides match TRBD1. V shed 6 bases, J shed 5 bases, and the junction held 10 bases outside the gene matches. Germline loops: CDR1 MDHEN, CDR2 SYDVKM. The CDR3 loop spans 15 amino acids. The CDR3 DNA reads TGTGCCAGCAGGGCGGGGGACAGGGCAGGGTATGGCTACACCTTC. Protein product: CASRAGDRAGYGYTF.